This T cell receptor (beta chain) was identified during a study of shared clonotypes between healthy human individuals. Here immunoSEQ multiplex PCR was the method, and the copy in TCRdb shows in-frame clones only, minus some. The table has 800,000 to 950,000 clones, 90% to 98% seen once. Germline V CDR1 and CDR2: KGHSH, LQKENI. There are 13 residues in the CDR3. V shed 8 bases and J shed 3 bases, with 11 bases lying between them. Naive-designated CD8 cells lacked CD45RO, were positively enriched for CCR7, and omitted terminally differentiated effector memory CD45RA+ cells. The chain uses TRBV18 and TRBJ2-1; no reliable D call. The sequencing input was naive CD8+ T cells sorted from blood. The clonotype originates from a man aged 30-40 years in good health. CDR3 coding DNA: TGTGCCAGCCGAAGGAGCGACTACAATGAGCAGTTCTTC. Translating gives CASRRSDYNEQFF.